The 32 T cell receptor beta chains in this list originate from one sample, sequenced in a study of CD8 T cells in ankylosing spondylitis. TCRdb itself ran the 5' RACE reads through MiXCR, one entry per CDR3 protein. The profile shows roughly 260,000 distinct CDR3 sequences, around 19% of them singletons. Material for sequencing was blood, either unsorted or a sorted T cell fraction (not recorded which). These receptors were collected from a male donor with ankylosing spondylitis or in good health (not recorded which).

The chain joins TRBV24-1 to TRBJ2-1; D not certain. CDR3 length: 13 amino acids. Trimming cost V 1 base and J 10 bases, with 10 bases left between them. CDR1 is KGHDR and CDR2 is SFDVKD in the germline V gene. This CDR3 is CATSDLQRREQFF. The CDR3, as DNA: TGTGCCACCAGTGATTTACAAAGGCGGGAGCAGTTCTTC.

The CDR3 bases are TGCGCCAGCAGCTCGCTCCCAGGGGGCACTGAAGCTTTCTTT. Translation gives CASSSLPGGTEAFF. The V gene is TRBV5-1, the J gene TRBJ1-1, with 7 bases that match TRBD1. Trimming cost V 3 bases and J 4 bases; bases outside gene matches: 6. CDR1 is SGHRS and CDR2 is YFSETQ in the germline V gene. There are 14 residues in the CDR3.

This clonotype appeared many times. The V call is TRBV27, the J call TRBJ2-1; no reliable D call. The CDR3 length is 13 residues. V was cut by 5 bases and J by 7 bases, with 12 bases left in between. CDR1 MNHEY and CDR2 SMNVEV come from the germline V gene (reference sequence). The CDR3 loop reads CASSPPVRNEQFF. As DNA, the CDR3 is TGTGCCAGCAGTCCTCCAGTGAGGAATGAGCAGTTCTTC.

This clonotype appeared a few times. V usage is TRBV29-1 and J usage is TRBJ2-1, with TRBD2 identical over 8 bases. The V gene end was trimmed by 1 base and the J gene end by 14 bases; junction bases not matched to a gene: 7. The germline CDR1 and CDR2 sequences are SQVTM and ANQGSEA. The CDR3 is made up of 12 amino acids. This chain's CDR3 is CSVEGAGDQEFF. Written as DNA, the CDR3 is TGCAGCGTTGAAGGAGCGGGAGATCAAGAGTTCTTC.

In its sample, this clonotype was seen a few times. V gene TRBV12-3 or TRBV12-4 combines with J gene TRBJ2-2; D possibly corresponds to TRBD2 (5 bases). This CDR3 has 16 amino acids. Trimming stripped 3 bases from V and 4 bases from J, with 15 bases between. CDR3 amino acids: CASSFFGGSGTGELFF. DNA of the CDR3: TGTGCCAGCAGTTTCTTCGGTGGGAGCGGCACCGGGGAGCTGTTTTTT.

The rearrangement links TRBV18 to TRBJ2-3; 8 nucleotides match TRBD1. CDR3 length: 18 amino acids. CDR1 KGHSH and CDR2 LQKENI come from the germline V gene. After removal of 3 bases from V and 4 bases from J, the junction contained 15 bases not matched to a gene. Here the CDR3 DNA reads TGTGCCAGCTCACCTCTACCGTGGACAGGGATTTCCGCAGATACGCAGTATTTT. Translation gives CASSPLPWTGISADTQYF.

This chain links TRBV3-1 with TRBJ2-3, with D hard to call. The V and J ends lost 5 bases and 5 bases respectively, with 11 bases between them. CDR3 size: 13 residues. The V gene's germline CDR1 is LGHDT and CDR2 YNNKEL (reference sequence). DNA of the CDR3: TGTGCCAGCAGCTCCTCCCCCCAAGATACGCAGTATTTT. As protein: CASSSSPQDTQYF.

This sequence joins TRBV5-1 and TRBJ1-6, with TRBD1 identical over 8 bases. Per germline, CDR1 SGHRS and CDR2 YFSETQ. After removal of 4 bases from V and 7 bases from J, the junction contained 7 bases not matched to a gene. The CDR3 has 15 amino acids. The CDR3 coding sequence is TGCGCCAGCAGCCTCGGACAGGGTTCGAATTCACCCCTCCACTTT. The encoded protein is CASSLGQGSNSPLHF.

This clonotype was recorded a few times. The J gene is TRBJ1-2, the V gene TRBV20-1; TRBD1 might be the D (6 bases). Trimming removed 3 bases at V and 4 bases at J, with 18 bases between. The CDR3 extends over 15 amino acids. CDR1 and CDR2 from the germline V gene are DFQATT and SNEGSKA (reference sequence). The chain's CDR3 is CSASEGGASAYGYTF. In DNA, the CDR3 is TGCAGTGCTAGTGAGGGGGGGGCGTCGGCCTATGGCTACACCTTC.

This clonotype was counted only a few times. The CDR3 is CASSVAMNTEAFF. DNA of the CDR3: TGTGCCAGCAGCGTGGCTATGAACACTGAAGCTTTCTTT. V gene TRBV9 combines with J gene TRBJ1-1; D uncertain. Trimming removed 2 bases at V and 0 bases at J, with 5 bases between. Germline CDR1 is SGDLS and CDR2 is YYNGEE. CDR3 size: 13 residues.

The table lists this clonotype with a few counts. The rearrangement joins TRBV6-2 or TRBV6-3 to TRBJ2-7, with a possible D match to TRBD1 (6 bases). The V gene's germline CDR1 is MNHEY and CDR2 SVGEGT. CDR3 length: 15 amino acids. V was cut by 3 bases and J by 0 bases, with 12 bases left in between. The CDR3 nucleotides read TGTGCCAGCAGTTATAAGGGGGTGAGCTCCTACGAGCAGTACGTC. Protein product: CASSYKGVSSYEQYV.

This clonotype appeared a few times. The J gene is TRBJ2-7, the V gene TRBV12-3 or TRBV12-4; a possible D gene is TRBD2 (6 bases). The V end was cut by 5 bases, the J end by 6 bases, with 17 bases between. The CDR3 extends over 14 amino acids. Here the CDR3 reads CASSTGSRASEQYV. The DNA of the CDR3 is TGTGCCAGCAGTACCGGGAGCAGGGCCTCCGAGCAGTACGTC.

The CDR3 here is CASSPFSGNTIYF. The CDR3, as DNA: TGTGCCAGCTCACCTTTCTCTGGAAACACCATATATTTT. This chain uses TRBV18 with TRBJ1-3; no firm D call. Looked up from germline, CDR1 is KGHSH and CDR2 is LQKENI. Deletions cut 3 bases from V and 0 bases from J, with 3 bases between. The CDR3 consists of 13 residues.

This clonotype showed up just a few times. This chain joins TRBV9 and TRBJ1-4, with TRBD1 as a possible D gene (6 bases). CDR1 and CDR2 from the germline V gene are SGDLS and YYNGEE. Trimming took 0 bases from V and 8 from J, leaving 14 bases between them. This CDR3 comprises 15 residues. The CDR3 DNA reads as TGTGCCAGCAGCGTAGTGGCAGGGACATCCGAAAAACTGTTTTTT. Translated: CASSVVAGTSEKLFF.

This clonotype was observed a handful of times. V gene TRBV29-1 combines with J gene TRBJ2-3; TRBD2 matches 8 bases. CDR3 length equals 14 residues. Per the germline V gene, CDR1 is SQVTM and CDR2 is ANQGSEA. V lost 4 bases to trimming and J lost 4 bases; unmatched junction nucleotides: 7. The CDR3 sequence: CSVVPAGEADTQYF. The DNA of the CDR3 is TGCAGCGTTGTCCCAGCGGGAGAGGCAGATACGCAGTATTTT.

This clonotype was observed a few times. The chain joins TRBV12-3 or TRBV12-4 to TRBJ1-5, with 8 bases lining up with TRBD1. Trimming took 6 bases from V and 1 from J; bases not matched to a gene: 11. This CDR3 contains 17 residues. The CDR3 loop reads CASSPGQGTASNQPQHF. As DNA, the CDR3 is TGTGCCAGCAGCCCCGGACAGGGAACGGCGAGCAATCAGCCCCAGCATTTT.

The chain links TRBV12-3 or TRBV12-4 to TRBJ1-5; perhaps TRBD1 as D (6 bases). The CDR3 is 14 residues long. Trimming removed 6 bases at V and 4 bases at J, with 13 bases between. In DNA, the CDR3 is TGTGCCAGCAGCTACGACAGGTCAAATCAGCCCCAGCATTTT. Encoded protein: CASSYDRSNQPQHF.

The CDR3 bases are TGTGCCAGCAGCCAAGATCCGAGGGACGAGCAGTACGTC. It encodes CASSQDPRDEQYV. The chain links TRBV3-1 to TRBJ2-7; a weak D match, TRBD2 (5 bases). V was pared by 0 bases and J by 5 bases, with 8 bases between. This CDR3 has 13 residues. Germline assignment: CDR1 LGHDT and CDR2 YNNKEL (reference sequence).

This clonotype occurred many times. This chain links TRBV10-3 with TRBJ1-1; D unresolved. The CDR3 consists of 14 residues. The V end was cut by 3 bases, the J end by 1 base, with 9 bases between. CDR1 is ENHRY, CDR2 SYGVKD, per germline. For the CDR3, the DNA is TGTGCCATCAGTGAAGGAATCGCGAACACTGAAGCTTTCTTT. Encoded protein: CAISEGIANTEAFF.

This sequence joins TRBV20-1 and TRBJ2-5; 7 bases match TRBD1. The CDR3 is made up of 12 amino acids. CDR1 and CDR2 (germline): DFQATT, SNEGSKA (reference sequence). After removal of 6 bases from V and 1 base from J, the junction contained 2 bases not matched to a gene. The CDR3 DNA sequence: TGCAGTGCCTGGGACAGCCAAGAGACCCAGTACTTC. It specifies CSAWDSQETQYF.

This clonotype has only a few counts. The gene calls are TRBV7-8 and TRBJ2-7; the D is unclear. Germline CDR1 is SGHVS and CDR2 is FQNEAQ. V lost 1 base and J 3 bases, leaving 7 bases between the germline ends. The length of the CDR3 is 13 residues. CDR3 amino acids: CASSLGANYEQYV. The CDR3 coding sequence is TGTGCCAGCAGCTTAGGCGCCAACTACGAGCAGTACGTC.

This chain connects TRBV15 to TRBJ2-3, with 7 bases fitting TRBD2. Germline CDR1 and CDR2: LNHNV and YYDKDF (reference sequence). The CDR3 is 16 amino acids. V lost 0 bases, J lost 2 bases, and 5 bases stayed unmatched. This chain's CDR3 is CATSRDASGYTDTQYF. The CDR3 DNA is TGTGCCACCAGCAGAGATGCTAGCGGATACACAGATACGCAGTATTTT.

The chain combines TRBV12-3 or TRBV12-4 with TRBJ1-3; D not resolved. This CDR3 is 14 amino acids long. V lost 7 bases, J lost 4 bases, and 14 bases lay in between. CDR3 bases: TGTGCCAGCACCGACCCTTACCCGGGAAACACCATATATTTT. It codes for CASTDPYPGNTIYF.

This clonotype was seen a handful of times. The V gene is TRBV20-1, the J gene TRBJ2-3; D ambiguous. CDR1 DFQATT and CDR2 SNEGSKA come from the germline V gene (reference sequence). The CDR3 extends over 13 amino acids. V lost 3 bases and J lost 1, with 8 bases in between. The CDR3 nucleotides are TGCAGTGCTAGGGTCGCCCGCACAGATACGCAGTATTTT. Its translation: CSARVARTDTQYF.

The gene calls are TRBV20-1 and TRBJ1-1, with D maybe TRBD1 (5 bases). Trimming took 6 bases from V and 3 from J, leaving 17 bases between them. The length of the CDR3 is 14 residues. CDR1 and CDR2 from the germline V gene are DFQATT and SNEGSKA (reference sequence). CDR3 bases: TGCAGTGCCCAAGACATTGGGGGGGACACTGAAGCTTTCTTT. It encodes CSAQDIGGDTEAFF.

The sample holds a few counts of this clonotype. The chain joins TRBV13 to TRBJ2-6; D not certain. The CDR3 is made up of 15 amino acids. V was cut by 5 bases and J by 0 bases, with 8 bases left in between. CDR1 and CDR2 from the germline V gene are PRHDT and FYEKMQ (reference sequence). CDR3 residues: CASSLRSSGANVLTF. The CDR3 nucleotides read TGTGCCAGCAGCCTCAGGAGCTCTGGGGCCAACGTCCTGACTTTC. Drawing the rest from reference TRBV13 and TRBJ2-6, the complete variable domain is AAGVIQSPRHLIKEKRETATLKCYPIPRHDTVYWYQQGPGQDPQFLISFYEKMQSDKGSIPDRFSAQQFSDYHSELNMSSLELGDSALYFCASSLRSSGANVLTFGAGSRLTVL.

The V call is TRBV2, the J call TRBJ2-1; 8 bases agree with TRBD2. This CDR3 comprises 14 residues. Per the germline V gene, CDR1 is SNHLY and CDR2 is FYNNEI. Trimming cost V 6 bases and J 2 bases; bases outside gene matches: 3. CDR3 nucleotide sequence: TGTGCCAGCAGCACGGGGGGGCCCTACAATGAGCAGTTCTTC. This translates into CASSTGGPYNEQFF.

The chain recombines TRBV20-1 with TRBJ2-3, with D unclear. The germline V gene has CDR1 DFQATT and CDR2 SNEGSKA (reference sequence). The ends were cut back, 3 bases at V and 5 bases at J, with 9 bases in the middle. This CDR3 spans 12 amino acids. CDR3 in amino acids: CSARAPRDTQYF. In DNA form, the CDR3 reads TGCAGTGCTAGGGCCCCTAGAGATACGCAGTATTTT.

The sample holds a few counts of this clonotype. The chain has TRBV6-1 and TRBJ1-1; unclear D gene. V was clipped by 1 base and J by 3 bases, with 6 bases between them. The CDR3 has 13 residues. CDR1 is MNHNS and CDR2 is SASEGT in the germline V gene. CDR3 sequence: CASSEVRYTEAFF. CDR3 coding DNA: TGTGCCAGCAGTGAAGTAAGGTACACTGAAGCTTTCTTT.

This clonotype was picked up a small number of times. The chain uses TRBV5-1 and TRBJ2-3; D possibly corresponds to TRBD2 (7 bases). V was cut by 0 bases and J by 6 bases, with 20 bases left in between. Germline assignment: CDR1 SGHRS and CDR2 YFSETQ. The CDR3 extends over 17 amino acids. The CDR3 sequence is CASSLDPGGANPDTQYF. CDR3 in DNA: TGCGCCAGCAGCTTGGACCCGGGGGGCGCTAATCCGGATACGCAGTATTTT.

The chain couples TRBV6-1 to TRBJ1-1, with D possibly matching TRBD1 (6 bases). Per the germline V gene, CDR1 is MNHNS and CDR2 is SASEGT. The V gene lost 3 bases and the J gene lost 5 bases, with 10 bases spanning the gap. The CDR3 is made up of 13 amino acids. DNA of the CDR3: TGTGCCAGCAGTGATGGGGGCCGTACTGAAGCTTTCTTT. Residues: CASSDGGRTEAFF.

V usage is TRBV5-1 and J usage is TRBJ1-2; 9 bases are shared with TRBD1. V gave up 0 bases and J gave up 1 base; unmatched junction bases: 7. The V gene's germline CDR1 is SGHRS and CDR2 YFSETQ. The CDR3 spans 17 residues. CDR3 residues: CASSLAGTGRGNYGYTF. Here the CDR3 DNA reads TGCGCCAGCAGCTTGGCCGGGACAGGGCGCGGTAACTATGGCTACACCTTC.